The 25 T cell receptor beta chains below all came from one sample that was sequenced in a study of T cells after posttransplantation cyclophosphamide. Produced via immunoSEQ multiplex PCR; TCRdb's table is partial and in-frame only. The sample counts 15,000 to 20,000 clones, none seen once; the ten largest own 0.54%. A marrow graft followed busulfan-fludarabine conditioning, with cyclophosphamide on days +3 and +4. Sequenced here: PBMCs, sampled after allogeneic stem cell transplant with posttransplant cyclophosphamide. The receptors derive from a female patient in her thirties or forties who received an allogeneic stem cell transplant from a related donor, was CMV-positive, and had no GVHD. Among the T cells, some may be from the graft donor.

Many counts were recorded for this clone. The chain is built from TRBV6-1 and TRBJ2-7; 7 bases fit TRBD2. Trimming took 3 bases from V and 6 from J; bases not matched to a gene: 8. CDR3 size: 14 residues. In germline, CDR1 is MNHNS, CDR2 SASEGT. The CDR3 DNA follows: TGTGCCAGCAGTGAGGAAGCGGGGTGGCGCGAGCAGTACTTC. Translation: CASSEEAGWREQYF.

This clone was picked up many times. The V call is TRBV7-2, the J call TRBJ2-5; D not certain. Germline assignment: CDR1 SGHTA and CDR2 FQGNSA. There are 13 residues in the CDR3. V lost 3 bases and J 2 bases, leaving 7 bases between the germline ends. The CDR3 DNA sequence: TGTGCCAGCAGCTTCGAGACACAAGAGACCCAGTACTTC. It yields the protein CASSFETQETQYF.

This clone was found many times. The chain couples TRBV28 to TRBJ1-3, with 7 bases fitting TRBD1. The CDR3 extends over 16 amino acids. The V segment lost 6 bases and the J segment 0 bases; nucleotides outside the gene matches: 8. CDR1 and CDR2 (germline): MDHEN, SYDVKM. The CDR3 DNA reads TGTGCCAGCAGGAAGGAGACAGGGATCTCTGGAAACACCATATATTTT. It encodes CASRKETGISGNTIYF.

This clone was recorded at least ten times. This chain links TRBV7-9 with TRBJ2-3, with D unresolved. Germline V gene lookup returns CDR1 SEHNR and CDR2 FQNEAQ (reference sequence). The CDR3 loop spans 14 amino acids. Trimming shortened V by 4 bases and J by 2 bases, and 10 bases separated the two germline ends. The CDR3 region is CASSSTKNTDTQYF. CDR3 bases: TGTGCCAGCAGCTCAACAAAAAACACAGATACGCAGTATTTT.

This clone was recorded at least ten times. This chain connects TRBV11-2 to TRBJ2-2, with no clear D. The ends were cut back, 5 bases at V and 2 bases at J, with 6 bases in the middle. Germline loops: CDR1 SGHAT, CDR2 FQNNGV. CDR3 size: 13 residues. As DNA, the CDR3 is TGTGCCAGCAGCCCAGGCAACACCGGGGAGCTGTTTTTT. It specifies CASSPGNTGELFF.

The table lists this clone with many counts. The chain links TRBV6-4 to TRBJ1-5; D may be TRBD1 (5 bases). The CDR3 runs 14 residues. CDR1 and CDR2 (germline): MRHNA, SNTAGT. V gave up 4 bases and J gave up 6 bases, with 13 bases separating them. CDR3 coding DNA: TGTGCCAGCAGTGCGGAACCCGGGGGTCAGCCCCAGCATTTT. Translation gives CASSAEPGGQPQHF.

This clone was counted at least ten times. This chain connects TRBV9 to TRBJ1-1, with 8 bases aligning to TRBD1. The J segment lost 1 base and the V segment lost 7 bases, leaving 9 bases of the junction unmatched. The germline gives CDR1 SGDLS, CDR2 YYNGEE. The CDR3 sequence is 15 residues long. CDR3 region: CASGQGATGNTEAFF. CDR3 DNA sequence: TGTGCCAGCGGGCAGGGGGCAACGGGGAACACTGAAGCTTTCTTT.

This clone was detected many times. The chain has TRBV5-5 and TRBJ1-1; D ambiguous. Trimming removed 3 bases from V and 8 bases from J, with 8 bases in between. This CDR3 is built from 11 residues. Germline assignment: CDR1 SGHKS and CDR2 YYEKEE (reference sequence). The CDR3 here is CASSSLTEAFF. The CDR3 region has the DNA TGTGCCAGCAGCTCTCTGACAGAAGCTTTCTTT.

Ten or more counts support this clone. The gene calls are TRBV30 and TRBJ1-1; unclear D gene. CDR1 and CDR2 (germline): GTSNPN, SVGIG (reference sequence). V was pared by 8 bases and J by 5 bases, with 15 bases between. The CDR3 is 12 amino acids. In nucleotides, the CDR3 is TGTGCCCACCACCGAGGAATGACTGAAGCTTTCTTT. Its translation is CAHHRGMTEAFF.

This clone has a count of ten or more. V and J are TRBV7-9 and TRBJ1-1; 8 bases are shared with TRBD1. The V segment lost 5 bases and the J segment 4 bases; nucleotides outside the gene matches: 21. The CDR3 extends over 19 amino acids. Germline V CDR1 and CDR2: SEHNR, FQNEAQ (reference sequence). CDR3 loop: CASSLLPSPGTGSGTEAFF. The CDR3 bases are TGTGCCAGCAGCCTACTGCCAAGTCCCGGGACAGGTTCGGGCACTGAAGCTTTCTTT.

This clone was observed many times. This chain joins TRBV28 and TRBJ1-5; TRBD1 might be the D (6 bases). Per the germline V gene, CDR1 is MDHEN and CDR2 is SYDVKM. The CDR3 consists of 16 residues. V gave up 2 bases and J gave up 1 base, with 12 bases separating them. CDR3 in DNA: TGTGCCAGCAGTTTAAGTGGGGGCGGGAGCAATCAGCCCCAGCATTTT. Its protein is CASSLSGGGSNQPQHF.

This clone was seen at least ten times. The V and J genes are TRBV5-4 and TRBJ2-2; D may be TRBD2 (6 bases). The CDR3 totals 13 residues. In germline, CDR1 is SGHNT, CDR2 YYREEE (reference sequence). V gave up 3 bases and J gave up 7 bases, with 10 bases separating them. For the CDR3, the DNA is TGTGCCAGCAGCTCCTCCGGGGGCGGGGAGCTGTTTTTT. This codes for CASSSSGGGELFF.

This clone was seen repeatedly, ten times or more. The CDR3 reads CASSEARYGTSGYNEQFF. The CDR3 region has the DNA TGTGCCAGCAGTGAAGCTCGTTACGGGACTAGCGGTTACAATGAGCAGTTCTTC. The chain joins TRBV6-1 to TRBJ2-1, with TRBD2 identical over 11 bases. CDR3 length: 18 amino acids. The V segment lost 0 bases and the J segment 4 bases; nucleotides outside the gene matches: 8. The germline V gene encodes CDR1 MNHNS and CDR2 SASEGT.

The sample holds many counts of this clone. The rearrangement joins TRBV11-3 to TRBJ1-2; 7 bases agree with TRBD1. CDR1 and CDR2 (germline): SGHNT, YENEEA. The CDR3 sequence is 19 residues long. Germline trimming cut 3 bases from V and 1 base from J; bases unmatched to any gene: 17. CDR3 sequence (DNA): TGTGCCAGCAGCTTTAACATCACTCTTCCTCGGGACAGTAACTATGGCTACACCTTC. Protein sequence: CASSFNITLPRDSNYGYTF.

There are many counts of this clone. This sequence joins TRBV13 and TRBJ2-5; TRBD2 matches at 8 bases. Germline lookup yields CDR1 PRHDT and CDR2 FYEKMQ (reference sequence). V shed 4 bases and J 4 bases; nucleotides not matched to a gene: 8. The CDR3 extends over 15 amino acids. DNA of the CDR3: TGTGCCAGCAGCTGGAGCGGGAGACGGGGAGAGACCCAGTACTTC. This codes for CASSWSGRRGETQYF.

This clone was seen at least ten times. This chain joins TRBV29-1 and TRBJ2-1, with D tentatively TRBD2 (6 bases). Trimming removed 5 bases from V and 0 bases from J, with 17 bases in between. Per the germline V gene, CDR1 is SQVTM and CDR2 is ANQGSEA. CDR3 length equals 16 residues. The CDR3 loop reads CSVHGLPLISYNEQFF. The CDR3 coding sequence is TGCAGCGTTCATGGACTACCACTTATCTCCTACAATGAGCAGTTCTTC.

This clone was seen repeatedly, ten times or more. The rearrangement uses TRBV7-2 and TRBJ2-5, with 7 nucleotides matching TRBD2. With 6 bases clipped from V and 3 bases from J, the junction kept 4 bases outside the gene matches. The CDR3 is made up of 13 amino acids. CDR1 is SGHTA and CDR2 is FQGNSA in the germline V gene. For the CDR3, the DNA is TGTGCCAGCAGTTGGACTAGTGAAGAGACCCAGTACTTC. This encodes CASSWTSEETQYF.

This clone was seen ten or more times. CDR3 nucleotide sequence: TGTGCCAGCAGCTTAGAAGTGAGCTCCTACAATGAGCAGTTCTTC. Amino acid sequence: CASSLEVSSYNEQFF. The V call is TRBV11-3, the J call TRBJ2-1; D gene uncertain. V lost 0 bases to trimming and J lost 0 bases, with 6 bases between them. The CDR3 is 15 residues long. Germline-derived CDR1 and CDR2 are SGHNT and YENEEA.

In its sample, this clone was seen many times. The rearrangement uses TRBV14 and TRBJ2-3; D ambiguous. Germline lookup yields CDR1 SGHDN and CDR2 FVKESK. This CDR3 has 16 amino acids. V gave up 0 bases and J gave up 0 bases, with 10 bases separating them. DNA of the CDR3: TGTGCCAGCAGCCAAGAACGACACTCTAGCACAGATACGCAGTATTTT. Translation gives CASSQERHSSTDTQYF.

This clone was detected many times. Germline and junction disagree at one end, which may indicate a read error. The CDR3 protein is CASSLGTSGSWPIDTQYF. The DNA for the CDR3 is TGTGCTAGCAGCCTTGGGACTAGCGGGAGTTGGCCGATAGATACGCAGTATTTT. The chain links TRBV7-7 to TRBJ2-3; 14 positions match TRBD2. The CDR3 runs 18 residues. The germline gives CDR1 SSHAT, CDR2 FNYEAQ (reference sequence).

This clone was found many times. The chain joins TRBV30 to TRBJ1-5; TRBD1 is a possible D gene (5 bases). The ends were cut back, 0 bases at V and 4 bases at J, with 7 bases in the middle. CDR1 GTSNPN and CDR2 SVGIG come from the germline V gene (reference sequence). This CDR3 is built from 13 residues. CDR3 residues: CAWSVTVNQPQHF. The CDR3 nucleotides are TGTGCCTGGAGTGTGACAGTTAATCAGCCCCAGCATTTT.

Many counts were recorded for this clone. The chain couples TRBV11-2 to TRBJ2-2; D is possibly TRBD1 (5 bases). CDR1 is SGHAT and CDR2 is FQNNGV in the germline V gene. This CDR3 has 14 amino acids. V was trimmed by 4 bases and J by 7 bases, leaving 13 bases between them. The CDR3 spells CASSYYMTVGELFF. CDR3 nucleotide sequence: TGTGCCAGCAGCTATTATATGACAGTCGGGGAGCTGTTTTTT.

This clone was seen many times. CDR3 nucleotides: TGTGCCAGTAGCCCCACCGGGACAGGGGACAATGAGCAGTTCTTC. Its translation: CASSPTGTGDNEQFF. This chain connects TRBV19 to TRBJ2-1; the match to TRBD1 covers 10 bases. CDR1 is LNHDA and CDR2 is SQIVND in the germline V gene (reference sequence). The CDR3 is made up of 15 amino acids. The J segment lost 5 bases and the V segment lost 6 bases, leaving 7 bases of the junction unmatched.

This clone was recorded many times. The chain joins TRBV4-2 to TRBJ2-7; D is unclear. The length of the CDR3 is 14 residues. Trimming removed 0 bases from V and 1 base from J, with 7 bases in between. The V gene's germline CDR1 is LGHNA and CDR2 YNFKEQ. The CDR3 protein is CASSQELISYEQYF. DNA of the CDR3: TGTGCCAGCAGCCAAGAGTTAATTTCCTACGAGCAGTACTTC.

This clone came up many times. This rearrangement joins TRBV7-9 to TRBJ2-7; 8 positions match TRBD2. Germline CDR1 and CDR2: SEHNR and FQNEAQ (reference sequence). V trimming: 7 bases; J trimming: 6 bases; junction bases outside the gene matches: 11. The CDR3 is 14 amino acids. The CDR3, as DNA: TGTGCCAGCACTCGGGGGGGATTAGCTGGCGAGCAGTACTTC. The encoded protein is CASTRGGLAGEQYF.